This entry lists 20 T cell receptor beta chains sequenced from one sample in a study of PD-L1 blockade in urothelial cancer (dated by TCRdb to about 2017). The time point label here, explained by the study, means: pretreatment peripheral blood. Library construction relied on the immunoSEQ multiplex PCR assay. Imported from immuneACCESS, the table was reduced by TCRdb to in-frame sequences with V and J called. These copies leave out some clones; in studies compared against another copy, an unresolved V gene accounts for under half, and the cause of the remainder is not known. This sample is represented by 70,000 to 80,000 clones; around four fifths of them were singletons. Of the sample, roughly 7.3% falls within the top ten clones. Sequencing was performed on PBMCs, taken around atezolizumab (anti-PD-L1) treatment. The receptors come from a man in his forties with urothelial cancer.

The rearrangement uses TRBV29-1 and TRBJ1-1; the D is unclear. CDR3 size: 11 residues. Per germline, CDR1 SQVTM and CDR2 ANQGSEA. V was trimmed by 1 base and J by 9 bases, leaving 9 bases between them. The CDR3 bases are TGCAGCGTTGAAGGGGCCTCTAAAGCTTTCTTT. It yields the protein CSVEGASKAFF.

CDR3 coding DNA: TGTGCCAGCAGCCAATCCGGTATCGGGGAGCTGTTTTTT. Translation gives CASSQSGIGELFF. The rearrangement joins TRBV4-2 to TRBJ2-2; no clear D gene. Trimming left V 2 bases short and J 7 bases short, with 8 bases between. Germline V CDR1 and CDR2: LGHNA, YNFKEQ. The CDR3 covers 13 residues.

This chain joins TRBV21-1 and TRBJ1-1; TRBD1 is the table's D call and was not checked against the DNA. TRBV21-1 is noted as a pseudogene. CDR3 length equals 15 residues. The CDR3 nucleotides read TGTGCCAGCAGCGGTACCGGGACAGGGGACACTGAAGCTTTCTTT. Amino acid sequence: CASSGTGTGDTEAFF.

This clone appeared once. V and J are TRBV27 and TRBJ2-7, with D possibly TRBD1 on 6 matching bases. Germline V lookup: CDR1 MNHEY, CDR2 SMNVEV (reference sequence). This CDR3 has 12 amino acids. The V gene lost 7 bases and the J gene lost 6 bases, with 13 bases spanning the gap. CDR3 sequence (DNA): TGTGCCAGCACTCCAGGGGTGGGCGAGCAGTACTTC. This encodes CASTPGVGEQYF.

The CDR3 here is CASAVGLLTDTQYF. The CDR3 region has the DNA TGTGCCAGTGCGGTGGGACTGCTTACAGATACGCAGTATTTT. The chain links TRBV19 to TRBJ2-3, with D possibly TRBD2 on 6 matching bases. Germline-derived CDR1 and CDR2 are LNHDA and SQIVND (reference sequence). V dropped 8 bases and J dropped 3 bases, with 15 bases sitting between them. This CDR3 has 14 residues.

The CDR3 DNA follows: TGTGCCAGCAGCTTGGGGACAGCCTCTGGAAACACCATATATTTT. Translating it yields CASSLGTASGNTIYF. This chain links TRBV5-4 with TRBJ1-3; TRBD1 is a possible D gene (6 bases). V lost 0 bases, J lost 0 bases, and 7 bases lay in between. CDR3 length: 15 residues. Looked up from germline, CDR1 is SGHNT and CDR2 is YYREEE (reference sequence).

The V call is TRBV9, the J call TRBJ2-2; 10 bases are shared with TRBD2. After removal of 3 bases from V and 1 base from J, the junction contained 15 bases not matched to a gene. CDR1 and CDR2 (germline): SGDLS, YYNGEE. CDR3 length: 20 residues. The CDR3, as DNA: TGTGCCAGCAGCGCACGACCTTTTACTAGCGGGGCCATGAACACCGGGGAGCTGTTTTTT. Protein sequence: CASSARPFTSGAMNTGELFF.

This chain connects TRBV6-1 to TRBJ2-7, with TRBD2 as a possible D gene (6 bases). The CDR3 contains 14 residues. Trimming stripped 8 bases from V and 6 bases from J, with 20 bases between. Germline V gene lookup returns CDR1 MNHNS and CDR2 SASEGT. The CDR3 sequence: CASEEGLTPTEQYF. Here the CDR3 DNA reads TGTGCCAGCGAGGAGGGGCTGACCCCGACCGAGCAGTACTTC.

The gene calls are TRBV9 and TRBJ2-3; TRBD1 agrees at 10 bases. V was pared by 6 bases and J by 2 bases, with 6 bases of the junction left unmatched. CDR3 length equals 15 residues. Germline-derived CDR1 and CDR2 are SGDLS and YYNGEE. The CDR3 here is CASTVTGGDTDTQYF. The CDR3 nucleotides are TGTGCCAGCACCGTGACAGGGGGCGACACAGATACGCAGTATTTT.

The rearrangement links TRBV5-1 to TRBJ2-2; tentatively, D is TRBD2 (5 bases). V shed 0 bases and J shed 5 bases, with 17 bases lying between them. The CDR3 totals 17 residues. The germline V gene has CDR1 SGHRS and CDR2 YFSETQ. In DNA form, the CDR3 reads TGCGCCAGCAGCTTGGCACCCCAGTCCGGGGAGACCGGGGAGCTGTTTTTT. Its translation is CASSLAPQSGETGELFF.

The V and J genes are TRBV28 and TRBJ2-2, with a tentative D call TRBD1 (6 bases). CDR1 is MDHEN, CDR2 SYDVKM, per germline. The CDR3 runs to 13 residues. The V end lost 11 bases, the J end lost 4 bases, and 14 bases lay between the germline ends. CDR3 DNA: TGTGCCGCAGAACAGGGTAGCACCGGGGAGCTGTTTTTT. Translation gives CAAEQGSTGELFF.

The rearrangement links TRBV14 to TRBJ2-7, with D perhaps TRBD1 (5 bases). The CDR3 is 17 amino acids. Per germline, CDR1 SGHDN and CDR2 FVKESK. Trimming cost V 2 bases and J 3 bases, with 20 bases left between them. This chain's CDR3 is CASSQFPPQGIRYEQYF. The CDR3 bases are TGTGCCAGCAGCCAATTTCCCCCTCAGGGAATCCGCTACGAGCAGTACTTC.

This chain links TRBV4-1 with TRBJ2-7; no definite D call. Germline CDR1 MGHRA, CDR2 YSYEKL. The V and J ends lost 1 base and 6 bases respectively, with 10 bases between them. There are 13 residues in the CDR3. CDR3 DNA: TGCGCCAGCAGCCAAGGAGGTAATCTCGAGCAGTACTTC. It is translated as CASSQGGNLEQYF.

V gene TRBV2 combines with J gene TRBJ1-4, with no clear D. The germline CDR1 and CDR2 sequences are SNHLY and FYNNEI. This CDR3 is 13 amino acids long. Trimming removed 3 bases from V and 16 bases from J, with 18 bases in between. The CDR3 reads CASSDLQPGVPFF. The CDR3 coding sequence is TGTGCCAGCAGTGACCTTCAGCCCGGGGTTCCGTTTTTT. Looking up the rest from reference TRBV2 and TRBJ1-4 gives the full variable domain: EPEVTQTPSHQVTQMGQEVILRCVPISNHLYFYWYRQILGQKVEFLVSFYNNEISEKSEIFDDQFSVERPDGSNFTLKIRSTKLEDSAMYFCASSDLQPGVPFFGSGTQLSVL.

This chain uses TRBV5-1 with TRBJ1-2, with TRBD1 as a possible D gene (6 bases). CDR3 size: 16 residues. The germline V gene encodes CDR1 SGHRS and CDR2 YFSETQ. V lost 2 bases and J 4 bases, leaving 18 bases between the germline ends. DNA for the CDR3: TGCGCCAGCAGCTTAATATTTACAGGGTCGGGCTATGGCTACACCTTC. Protein: CASSLIFTGSGYGYTF.

CDR3 sequence reads: CASSAPGQGVLGANVLTF. CDR3 DNA: TGTGCCAGCAGCGCACCGGGACAGGGCGTGTTAGGGGCCAACGTCCTGACTTTC. This chain links TRBV5-6 with TRBJ2-6; 9 nucleotides match TRBD1. V lost 4 bases, J lost 4 bases, and 12 bases stayed unmatched. Germline values: CDR1 SGHDT, CDR2 YYEEEE. The length of the CDR3 is 18 residues. The variable domain in full, completed from reference TRBV5-6 and TRBJ2-6, reads DAGVTQSPTHLIKTRGQQVTLRCSPKSGHDTVSWYQQALGQGPQFIFQYYEEEERQRGNFPDRFSGHQFPNYSSELNVNALLLGDSALYLCASSAPGQGVLGANVLTFGAGSRLTVL.

The chain recombines TRBV4-1 with TRBJ1-1; D remains ambiguous. CDR1 MGHRA and CDR2 YSYEKL come from the germline V gene. This CDR3 has 17 residues. Trimming pared 4 bases from V and 0 bases from J, leaving 18 bases between. This CDR3 reads CASSRGSLGSLNTEAFF. The DNA of the CDR3 is TGCGCCAGCAGCCGAGGGAGCCTCGGGAGTTTGAACACTGAAGCTTTCTTT.

The gene calls are TRBV28 and TRBJ2-5, with 9 bases fitting TRBD2. The CDR3 covers 22 residues. J lost 2 bases, V lost 4 bases, and 26 bases had no gene match. Per the germline V gene, CDR1 is MDHEN and CDR2 is SYDVKM. In DNA, the CDR3 is TGTGCCAGCAGTTCCCATTTGGGGGCACGACAAGCTAGCGGGGAACTACAAGAGACCCAGTACTTC. This translates into CASSSHLGARQASGELQETQYF.

In DNA, the CDR3 is TGCGCCAGCAGCCAGGGGGGGGGTGCCTACGAGCAGTACTTC. Amino acids: CASSQGGGAYEQYF. The V gene is TRBV4-3, the J gene TRBJ2-7; 7 nucleotides match TRBD2. The germline CDR1 and CDR2 sequences are LGHNA and YSLEER. CDR3 length: 14 residues. The V segment lost 3 bases and the J segment 2 bases; nucleotides outside the gene matches: 4.

J is TRBJ2-5 and V is TRBV9, with D perhaps matching TRBD2 (7 bases). The CDR3 extends over 17 amino acids. Germline loops: CDR1 SGDLS, CDR2 YYNGEE. The germline V and J ends were trimmed by 0 bases and 2 bases, with 17 bases remaining between them. DNA for the CDR3: TGTGCCAGCAGCGTAGGGGGGCTAGCGGAGACACAAGAGACCCAGTACTTC. It codes for CASSVGGLAETQETQYF.